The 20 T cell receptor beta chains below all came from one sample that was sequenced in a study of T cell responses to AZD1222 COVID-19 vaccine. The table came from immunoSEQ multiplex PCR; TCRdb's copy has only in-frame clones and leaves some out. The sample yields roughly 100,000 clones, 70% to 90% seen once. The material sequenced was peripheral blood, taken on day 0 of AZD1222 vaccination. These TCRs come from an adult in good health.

This chain's CDR3 is CASSEARVVPETQYF. The CDR3 DNA follows: TGTGCCAGCAGTGAAGCAAGGGTGGTCCCAGAGACCCAGTACTTC. V gene TRBV6-1 combines with J gene TRBJ2-5; unclear D gene. Looked up from germline, CDR1 is MNHNS and CDR2 is SASEGT. V was pared by 0 bases and J by 4 bases, with 12 bases between. CDR3 size: 15 residues.

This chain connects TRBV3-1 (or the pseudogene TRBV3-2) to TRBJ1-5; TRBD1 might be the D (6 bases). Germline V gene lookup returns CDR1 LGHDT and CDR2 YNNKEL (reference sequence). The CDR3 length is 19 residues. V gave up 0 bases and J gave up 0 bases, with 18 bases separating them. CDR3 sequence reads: CASSQEFRRGGYSNQPQHF. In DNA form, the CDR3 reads TGTGCCAGCAGCCAAGAATTCCGAAGGGGGGGATATAGCAATCAGCCCCAGCATTTT.

CDR3: CASSMGAEETQYF. In DNA form, the CDR3 reads TGTGCCAGCAGCATGGGAGCGGAAGAGACCCAGTACTTC. The rearrangement uses TRBV5-6 and TRBJ2-5; tentative D call: TRBD2 (5 bases). Trimming took off 4 bases at V and 3 bases at J, with 10 bases between the two ends. Germline loops: CDR1 SGHDT, CDR2 YYEEEE. CDR3 length: 13 amino acids.

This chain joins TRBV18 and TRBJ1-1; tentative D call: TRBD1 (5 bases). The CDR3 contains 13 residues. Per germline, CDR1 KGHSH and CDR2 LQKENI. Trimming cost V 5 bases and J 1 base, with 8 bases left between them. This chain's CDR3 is CASSGDGNTEAFF. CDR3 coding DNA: TGTGCCAGCTCAGGGGACGGGAACACTGAAGCTTTCTTT.

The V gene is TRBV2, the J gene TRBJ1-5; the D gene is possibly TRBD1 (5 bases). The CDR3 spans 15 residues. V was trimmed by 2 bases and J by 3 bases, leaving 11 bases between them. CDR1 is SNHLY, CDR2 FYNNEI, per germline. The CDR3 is CASSEMGQDNQPQHF. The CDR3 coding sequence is TGTGCCAGCAGTGAAATGGGGCAGGACAATCAGCCCCAGCATTTT.

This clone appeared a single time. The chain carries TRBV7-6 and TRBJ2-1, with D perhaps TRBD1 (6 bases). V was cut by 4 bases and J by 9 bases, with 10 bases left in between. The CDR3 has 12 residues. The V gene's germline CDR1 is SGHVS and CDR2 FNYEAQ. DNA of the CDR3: TGTGCCAGCAGCTCCAGGGGCGGTGAGCAGTTCTTC. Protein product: CASSSRGGEQFF. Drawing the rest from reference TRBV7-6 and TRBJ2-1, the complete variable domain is GAGVSQSPRYKVTKRGQDVALRCDPISGHVSLYWYRQALGQGPEFLTYFNYEAQQDKSGLPNDRFSAERPEGSISTLTIQRTEQRDSAMYRCASSSRGGEQFFGPGTRLTVL.

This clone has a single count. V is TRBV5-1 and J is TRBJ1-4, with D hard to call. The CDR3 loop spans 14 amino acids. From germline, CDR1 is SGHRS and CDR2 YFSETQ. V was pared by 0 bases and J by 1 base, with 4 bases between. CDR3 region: CASSLGGTNEKLFF. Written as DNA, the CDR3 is TGCGCCAGCAGCTTGGGTGGAACTAATGAAAAACTGTTTTTT.

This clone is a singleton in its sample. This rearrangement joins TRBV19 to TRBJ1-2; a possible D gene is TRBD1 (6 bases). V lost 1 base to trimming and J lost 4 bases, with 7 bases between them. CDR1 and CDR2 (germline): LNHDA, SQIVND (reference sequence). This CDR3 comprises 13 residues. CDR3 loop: CASSIGGGYGYTF. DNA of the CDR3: TGTGCCAGTAGTATAGGAGGGGGCTATGGCTACACCTTC. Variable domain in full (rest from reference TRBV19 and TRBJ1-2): DGGITQSPKYLFRKEGQNVTLSCEQNLNHDAMYWYRQDPGQGLRLIYYSQIVNDFQKGDIAEGYSVSREKKESFPLTVTSAQKNPTAFYLCASSIGGGYGYTFGSGTRLTVV.

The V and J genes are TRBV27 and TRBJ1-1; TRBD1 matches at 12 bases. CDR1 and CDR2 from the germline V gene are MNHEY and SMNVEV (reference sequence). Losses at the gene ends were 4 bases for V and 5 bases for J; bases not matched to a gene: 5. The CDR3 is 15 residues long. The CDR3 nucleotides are TGTGCCAGCAGTTGGGACAGGGGGCGCGGGACTGAAGCTTTCTTT. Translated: CASSWDRGRGTEAFF.

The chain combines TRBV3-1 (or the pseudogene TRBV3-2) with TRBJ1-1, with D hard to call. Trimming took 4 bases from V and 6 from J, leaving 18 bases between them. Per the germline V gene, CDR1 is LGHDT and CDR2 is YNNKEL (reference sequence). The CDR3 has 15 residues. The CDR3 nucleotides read TGTGCCAGCAGCCTCCCCGGCCGCTTAGGAGCTGAAGCTTTCTTT. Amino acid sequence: CASSLPGRLGAEAFF.

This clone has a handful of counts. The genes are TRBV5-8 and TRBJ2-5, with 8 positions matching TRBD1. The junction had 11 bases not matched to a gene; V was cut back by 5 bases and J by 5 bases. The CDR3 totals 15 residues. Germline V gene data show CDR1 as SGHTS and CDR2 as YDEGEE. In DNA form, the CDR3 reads TGTGCCAGCAGTCAAGGACAGGGATCAGGGGAGACCCAGTACTTC. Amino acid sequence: CASSQGQGSGETQYF.

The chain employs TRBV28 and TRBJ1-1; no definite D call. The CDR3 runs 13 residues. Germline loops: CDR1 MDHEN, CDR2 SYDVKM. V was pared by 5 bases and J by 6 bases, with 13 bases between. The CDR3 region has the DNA TGTGCCAGCAGTGGCTTGTATGAGGCTGAAGCTTTCTTT. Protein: CASSGLYEAEAFF.

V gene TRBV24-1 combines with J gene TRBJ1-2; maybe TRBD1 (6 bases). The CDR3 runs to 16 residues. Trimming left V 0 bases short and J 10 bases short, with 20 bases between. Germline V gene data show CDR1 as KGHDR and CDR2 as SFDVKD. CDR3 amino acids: CATSDLGPGVPSDYTF. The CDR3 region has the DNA TGTGCCACCAGTGATTTGGGACCAGGGGTCCCATCCGACTACACCTTC.

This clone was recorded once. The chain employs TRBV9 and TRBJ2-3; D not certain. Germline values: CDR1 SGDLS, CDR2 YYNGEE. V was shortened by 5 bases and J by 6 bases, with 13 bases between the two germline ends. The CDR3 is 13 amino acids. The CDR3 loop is CASSFLVYDTQYF. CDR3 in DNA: TGTGCCAGCAGTTTCTTAGTATACGATACGCAGTATTTT. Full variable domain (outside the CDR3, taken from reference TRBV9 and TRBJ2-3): DSGVTQTPKHLITATGQRVTLRCSPRSGDLSVYWYQQSLDQGLQFLIQYYNGEERAKGNILERFSAQQFPDLHSELNLSSLELGDSALYFCASSFLVYDTQYFGPGTRLTVL.

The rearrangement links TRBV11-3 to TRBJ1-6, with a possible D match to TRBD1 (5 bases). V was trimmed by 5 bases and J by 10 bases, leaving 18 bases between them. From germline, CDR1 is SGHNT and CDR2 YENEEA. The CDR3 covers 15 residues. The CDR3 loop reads CASSPLLDSRSPLHF. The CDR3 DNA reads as TGTGCCAGCAGCCCGCTACTAGACAGTAGGTCACCCCTCCACTTT.

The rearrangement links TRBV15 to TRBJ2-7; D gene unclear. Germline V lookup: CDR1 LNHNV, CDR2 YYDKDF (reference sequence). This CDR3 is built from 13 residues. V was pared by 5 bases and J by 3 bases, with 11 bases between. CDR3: CATSELLDYEQYF. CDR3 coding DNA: TGTGCCACCAGCGAACTCCTTGACTACGAGCAGTACTTC.

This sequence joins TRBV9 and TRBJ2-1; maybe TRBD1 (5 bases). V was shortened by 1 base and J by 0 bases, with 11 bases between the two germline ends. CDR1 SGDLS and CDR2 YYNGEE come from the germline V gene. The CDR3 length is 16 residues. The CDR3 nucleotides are TGTGCCAGCAGCGTATGGGGCTCGAGCTCCTACAATGAGCAGTTCTTC. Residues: CASSVWGSSSYNEQFF.

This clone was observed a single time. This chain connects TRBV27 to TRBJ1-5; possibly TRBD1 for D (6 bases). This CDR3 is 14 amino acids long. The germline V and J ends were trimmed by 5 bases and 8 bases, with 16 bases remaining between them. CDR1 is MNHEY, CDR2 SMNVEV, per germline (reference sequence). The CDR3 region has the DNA TGTGCCAGCAGTACCCAACAGGGACTGGAGCCCCAGCATTTT. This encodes CASSTQQGLEPQHF.

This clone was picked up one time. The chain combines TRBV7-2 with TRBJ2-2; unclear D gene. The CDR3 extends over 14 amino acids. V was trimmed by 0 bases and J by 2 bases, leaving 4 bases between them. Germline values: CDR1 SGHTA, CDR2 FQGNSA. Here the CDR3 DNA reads TGTGCCAGCAGCTTAGCGGGCAACACCGGGGAGCTGTTTTTT. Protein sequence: CASSLAGNTGELFF.

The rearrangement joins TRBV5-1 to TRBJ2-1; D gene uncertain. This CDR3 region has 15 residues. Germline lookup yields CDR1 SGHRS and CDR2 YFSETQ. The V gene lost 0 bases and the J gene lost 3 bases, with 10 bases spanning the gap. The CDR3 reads CASSLARFDYNEQFF. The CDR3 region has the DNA TGCGCCAGCAGCTTGGCACGGTTCGACTACAATGAGCAGTTCTTC.